This TCR beta chain was profiled in a study of T cell responses to AZD1222 COVID-19 vaccine. Findings and limits, study-wide: Just 5 or 6 AZD1222 recipients tested seropositive at baseline. Repertoire collection took place solely once the T cell response had peaked. Rises in breadth and depth of Spike-specific TCRs came after two AZD1222 doses. Clonal diversity was possibly underestimated; the donors were predominantly white British and more often female.

Generated by immunoSEQ multiplex PCR, the TCRdb table keeps only in-frame clones and is missing some. This repertoire shows around 97,000 clones, 80% to 90% found once; its top ten account for 20%. This clone was seen just once. Its antigen is unidentified. Germline loops: CDR1 SGHTA, CDR2 FQGNSA. The CDR3 has 15 amino acids. Trimming stripped 1 base from V and 0 bases from J, with 8 bases between. This sequence was found in an adult in good health. The starting material was peripheral blood, obtained on day 0 of AZD1222 vaccination. The chain recombines TRBV7-2 with TRBJ2-3; D unresolved. CDR3 DNA sequence: TGTGCCAGCAGCTTAGTGGCTGAGAGCACAGATACGCAGTATTTT. It translates to CASSLVAESTDTQYF.